What follows describes a single T cell receptor (beta chain). This specimen comes from a study of cytomegalovirus exposure and HLA in healthy donors. Study as a whole: The Caucasian-associated ancestry cluster contained 81% of the approximately 390 genotyped donors.

The PCR was carried out with 60 Vbeta primers and 13 Jbeta primers. Profiling relied on immunoSEQ multiplex PCR, and the TCRdb table lists in-frame clones only, not all of them. The sample lists roughly 150,000 clones, under 85% seen once, with about 5.4% in the top ten. This sequence was found in a woman aged 18 to 35 in good health and CMV-seropositive. The sample consisted of PBMCs.

In DNA form, the CDR3 reads TGCGCCAGCAGCTTGCTCCATTCTATAAGGGGGCTGTCGGACTATGGCTACACCTTC. Its translation: CASSLLHSIRGLSDYGYTF. V is TRBV4-3 and J is TRBJ1-2, with 7 bases identical to TRBD1. With V trimmed by 5 bases and J by 3 bases, 21 bases remained unmatched. The CDR3 is 19 residues long. Germline V gene data show CDR1 as LGHNA and CDR2 as YSLEER.